This T cell receptor beta chain was identified in a study of T-cell memory formation after mild COVID-19. 5'RACE primed from the constant segment yielded TCR alpha and TCR beta cDNA libraries bearing sample barcodes and UMIs. TCRdb itself ran the 5' RACE reads through MiXCR, one entry per CDR3 protein. The sample has 300,000 to 350,000 distinct CDR3 sequences; 10% to 15% are singletons. Study-wide results and caveats: Researchers could not confirm that second-wave clones peaking on day 37 targeted SARS-CoV-2. Researchers found some responding clones in pre-infection memory, a sign that cross-reactive memory joined.

In its sample, this clonotype was seen a few times. Its antigen remains unidentified. Germline V gene data show CDR1 as ENHRY and CDR2 as SYGVKD. With 3 bases clipped from V and 9 bases from J, the junction kept 5 bases outside the gene matches. This CDR3 comprises 14 residues. Source material: PBMCs or a T cell subset sorted from them (not recorded which). The chain links TRBV10-3 to TRBJ2-5, with 12 positions matching TRBD2. The sequence derives from a man between 18 and 29 years old who had mild COVID-19 (a few samples of this study predate the infection). Cell type and time point are not known. The CDR3 coding sequence is TGTGCCATCAGTGACCCTAGCGGGGGGGCGGCCCAGTACTTC. As protein: CAISDPSGGAAQYF.